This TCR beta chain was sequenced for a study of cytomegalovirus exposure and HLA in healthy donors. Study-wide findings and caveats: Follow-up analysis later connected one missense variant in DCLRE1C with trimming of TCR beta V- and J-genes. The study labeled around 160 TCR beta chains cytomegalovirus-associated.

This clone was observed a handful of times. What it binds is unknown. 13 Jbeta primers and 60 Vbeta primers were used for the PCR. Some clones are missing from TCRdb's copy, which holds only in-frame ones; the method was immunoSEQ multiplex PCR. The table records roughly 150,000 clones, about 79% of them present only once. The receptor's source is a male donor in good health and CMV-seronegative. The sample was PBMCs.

The CDR3 DNA reads TGTGCCAGCAGCGTCTTGGGGGGGGCGGGAGAGACCCAGTACTTC. This sequence encodes CASSVLGGAGETQYF. The chain couples TRBV7-2 to TRBJ2-5, with D perhaps TRBD2 (7 bases). The CDR3 has 15 residues. Germline V gives CDR1 SGHTA, CDR2 FQGNSA. With 5 bases removed from V and 4 bases from J, the gap between germline ends came to 17 bases.